One T cell receptor beta chain is described in this entry. The data stem from a study of blood T cell repertoires in COVID-19. Across the whole study: Whether acute or convalescent, the COVID-19 samples came from the United States, Italy and Spain. Sample material is recorded as cDNA or gDNA derived from T cells, B-cell-depleted T cells, or PBMCs.

V shed 9 bases and J shed 3 bases, with 16 bases lying between them. Germline V gene sequence: CDR1 SGHRS, CDR2 YFSETQ. This CDR3 region has 13 residues. Per the original data handling: Amplification from reference gene primers served as the basis for estimated nucleated cell counts. TCRdb's copy holds only in-frame clones and misses some; the assay was immunoSEQ multiplex PCR. V and J calls and clone size are as listed in that table; D and trimming were resolved from the DNA. The sample gives approximately 150,000 clones, 80% to 90% of which show up once; roughly 1.5% is in the top ten. The sequenced sample was peripheral blood. This chain joins TRBV5-1 and TRBJ2-7; D perhaps matches TRBD1 (5 bases). The TCR originated in a woman between 50 and 59 years old with acute or convalescent COVID-19. CDR3 sequence: CATKGDGDYEQYF. DNA for the CDR3: TGCGCCACCAAAGGGGATGGGGACTACGAGCAGTACTTC.